The T cell receptor (beta chain) described here comes from a study of PD-L1 blockade in urothelial cancer. Turning to the study itself: Males with bladder-origin urothelial cancer constituted about 85% of the roughly 30 patients. Prior regimens of chemotherapy numbered 0 to 3 per patient. Blood underwent analysis 3 weeks (second dose) and 6 weeks after treatment began.

Using immunoSEQ multiplex PCR, the repertoire was profiled, and TCRdb retains in-frame clones only, with some absent. The table has about 66,000 clones, more than 70% seen once; the top ten hold about 11%. Time point: peripheral blood 6 weeks after treatment start. Material: PBMCs, obtained around atezolizumab (anti-PD-L1) treatment. This receptor was obtained from a man in his sixties with urothelial cancer.

CDR3 in DNA: TGTGCGAGCGGGGAAGAGACCCAGTACTTC. It translates to CASGEETQYF. J is TRBJ2-5 and V is TRBV19; 7 positions match TRBD2. Germline CDR1 LNHDA, CDR2 SQIVND (reference sequence). The CDR3 runs to 10 residues.